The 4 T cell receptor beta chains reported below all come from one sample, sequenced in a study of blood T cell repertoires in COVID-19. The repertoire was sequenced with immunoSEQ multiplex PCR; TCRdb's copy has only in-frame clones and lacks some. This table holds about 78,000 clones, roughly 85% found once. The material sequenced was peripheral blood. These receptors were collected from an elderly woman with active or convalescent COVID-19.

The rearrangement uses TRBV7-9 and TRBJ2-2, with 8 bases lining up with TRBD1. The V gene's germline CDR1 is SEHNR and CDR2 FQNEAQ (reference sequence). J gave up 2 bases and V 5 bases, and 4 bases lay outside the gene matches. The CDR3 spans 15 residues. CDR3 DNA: TGTGCCAGCAGCCCGACAGGGGTCAACACCGGGGAGCTGTTTTTT. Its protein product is CASSPTGVNTGELFF.

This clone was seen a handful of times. CDR3 DNA: TGTGCCAGCAGCCAACCGACAGGGTATGGCTACACCTTC. Translation gives CASSQPTGYGYTF. This sequence joins TRBV3-1 (or the pseudogene TRBV3-2) and TRBJ1-2; 7 positions match TRBD1. Germline V gene data show CDR1 as LGHDT and CDR2 as YNNKEL (reference sequence). J lost 5 bases, V lost 2 bases, and 2 bases had no gene match. This CDR3 region has 13 residues.

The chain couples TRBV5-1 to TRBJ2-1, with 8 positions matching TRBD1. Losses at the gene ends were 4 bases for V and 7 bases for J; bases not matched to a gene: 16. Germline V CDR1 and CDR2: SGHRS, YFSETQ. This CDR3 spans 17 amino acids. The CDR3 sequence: CASSGIQGAIGINEQFF. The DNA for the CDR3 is TGCGCCAGCAGCGGGATCCAGGGGGCCATAGGTATTAATGAGCAGTTCTTC.

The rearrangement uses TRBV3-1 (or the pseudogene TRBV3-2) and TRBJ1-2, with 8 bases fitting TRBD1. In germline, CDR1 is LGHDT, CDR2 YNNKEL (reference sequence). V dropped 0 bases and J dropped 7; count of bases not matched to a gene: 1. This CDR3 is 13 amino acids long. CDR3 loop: CASSQEGTGGYTF. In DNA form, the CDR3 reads TGTGCCAGCAGCCAAGAGGGGACAGGTGGCTACACCTTC.